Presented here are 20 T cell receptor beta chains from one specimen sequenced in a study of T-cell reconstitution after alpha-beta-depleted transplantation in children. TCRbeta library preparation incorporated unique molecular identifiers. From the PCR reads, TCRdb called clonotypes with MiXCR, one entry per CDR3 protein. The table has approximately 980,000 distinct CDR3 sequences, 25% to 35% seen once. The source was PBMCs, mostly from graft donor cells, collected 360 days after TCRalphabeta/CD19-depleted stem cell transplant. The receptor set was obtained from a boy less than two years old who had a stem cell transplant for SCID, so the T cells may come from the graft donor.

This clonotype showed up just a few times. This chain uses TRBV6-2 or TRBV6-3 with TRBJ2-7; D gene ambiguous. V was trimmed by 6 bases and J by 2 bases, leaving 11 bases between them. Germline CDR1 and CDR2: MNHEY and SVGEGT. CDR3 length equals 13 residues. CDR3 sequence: CASRPFGPYEQYF. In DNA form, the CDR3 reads TGTGCCAGCAGACCCTTCGGGCCCTACGAGCAGTACTTC.

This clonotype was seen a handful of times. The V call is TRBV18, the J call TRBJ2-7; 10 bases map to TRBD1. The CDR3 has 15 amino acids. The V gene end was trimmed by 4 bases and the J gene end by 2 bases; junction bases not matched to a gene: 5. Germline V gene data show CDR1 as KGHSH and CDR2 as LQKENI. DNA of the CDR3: TGTGCCAGCTCACAACGGGACAGGGGTACCTACGAGCAGTACTTC. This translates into CASSQRDRGTYEQYF.

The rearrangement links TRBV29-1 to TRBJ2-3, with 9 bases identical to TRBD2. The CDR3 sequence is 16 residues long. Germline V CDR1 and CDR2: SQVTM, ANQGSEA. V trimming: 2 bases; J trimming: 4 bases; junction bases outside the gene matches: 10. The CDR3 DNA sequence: TGCAGCGTTGAAAGTGTCTGGCGGGGGGGCGCAGATACGCAGTATTTT. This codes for CSVESVWRGGADTQYF.

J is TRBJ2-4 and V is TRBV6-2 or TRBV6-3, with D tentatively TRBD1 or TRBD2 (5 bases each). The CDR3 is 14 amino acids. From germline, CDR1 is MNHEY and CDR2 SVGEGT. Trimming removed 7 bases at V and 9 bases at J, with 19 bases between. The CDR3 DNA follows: TGTGCCAGCACGGGGCCCCCGGGGAGAGGCATTCAGTACTTC. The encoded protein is CASTGPPGRGIQYF.

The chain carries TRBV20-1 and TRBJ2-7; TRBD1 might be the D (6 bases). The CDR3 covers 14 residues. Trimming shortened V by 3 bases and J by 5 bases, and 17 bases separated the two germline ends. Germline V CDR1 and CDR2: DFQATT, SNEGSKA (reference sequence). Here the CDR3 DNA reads TGCAGTGCTAGCCCCACAGGGACCGCGCACGAGCAGTACTTC. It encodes CSASPTGTAHEQYF.

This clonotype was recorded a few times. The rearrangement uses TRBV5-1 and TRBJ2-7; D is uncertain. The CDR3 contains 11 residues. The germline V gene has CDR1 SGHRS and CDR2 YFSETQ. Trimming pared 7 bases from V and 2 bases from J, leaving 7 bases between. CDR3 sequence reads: CASADTYEQYF. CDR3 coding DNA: TGCGCCAGCGCCGACACCTACGAGCAGTACTTC.

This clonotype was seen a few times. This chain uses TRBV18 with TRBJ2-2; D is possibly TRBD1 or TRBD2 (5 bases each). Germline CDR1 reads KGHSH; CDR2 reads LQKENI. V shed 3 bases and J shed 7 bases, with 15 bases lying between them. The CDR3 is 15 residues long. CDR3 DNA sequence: TGTGCCAGCTCACCCCTCCGGGACCTGCGCGGGGAGCTGTTTTTT. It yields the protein CASSPLRDLRGELFF.

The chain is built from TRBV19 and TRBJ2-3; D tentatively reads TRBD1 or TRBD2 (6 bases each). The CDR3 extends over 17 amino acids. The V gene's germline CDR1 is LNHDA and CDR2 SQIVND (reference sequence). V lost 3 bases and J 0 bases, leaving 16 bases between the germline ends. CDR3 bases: TGTGCCAGTAGTATCTGGGGGGCGCACCTTAGCACAGATACGCAGTATTTT. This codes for CASSIWGAHLSTDTQYF.

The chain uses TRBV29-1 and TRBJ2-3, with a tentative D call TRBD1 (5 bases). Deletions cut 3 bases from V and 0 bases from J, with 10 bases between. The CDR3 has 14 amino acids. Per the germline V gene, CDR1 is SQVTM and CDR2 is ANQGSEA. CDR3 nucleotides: TGCAGCGTTGATAGGACAACTAGCACAGATACGCAGTATTTT. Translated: CSVDRTTSTDTQYF.

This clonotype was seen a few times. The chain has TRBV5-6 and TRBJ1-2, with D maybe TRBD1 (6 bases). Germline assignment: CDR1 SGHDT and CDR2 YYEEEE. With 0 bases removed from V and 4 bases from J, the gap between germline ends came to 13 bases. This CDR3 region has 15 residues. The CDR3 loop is CASSLGGAWGYGYTF. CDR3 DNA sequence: TGTGCCAGCAGCTTGGGGGGGGCCTGGGGCTATGGCTACACCTTC.

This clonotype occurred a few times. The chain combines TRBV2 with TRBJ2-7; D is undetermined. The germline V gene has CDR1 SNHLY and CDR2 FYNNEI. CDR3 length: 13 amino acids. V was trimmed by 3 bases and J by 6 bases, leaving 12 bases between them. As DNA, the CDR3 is TGTGCCAGCAGTGATTGGACCCTGACCGAGCAGTACTTC. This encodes CASSDWTLTEQYF.

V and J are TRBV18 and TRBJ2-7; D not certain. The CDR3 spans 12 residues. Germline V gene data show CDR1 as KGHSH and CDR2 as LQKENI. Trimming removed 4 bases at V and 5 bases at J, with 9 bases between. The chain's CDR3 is CASSRARHEQYF. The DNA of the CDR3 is TGTGCCAGCTCACGAGCTAGGCACGAGCAGTACTTC. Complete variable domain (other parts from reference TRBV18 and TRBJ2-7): NAGVMQNPRHLVRRRGQEARLRCSPMKGHSHVYWYRQLPEEGLKFMVYLQKENIIDESGMPKERFSAEFPKEGPSILRIQQVVRGDSAAYFCASSRARHEQYFGPGTRLTVT.

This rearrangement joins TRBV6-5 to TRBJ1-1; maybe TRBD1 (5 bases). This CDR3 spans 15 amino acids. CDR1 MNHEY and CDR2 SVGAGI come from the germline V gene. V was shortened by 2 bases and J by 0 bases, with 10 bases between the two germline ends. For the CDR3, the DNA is TGTGCCAGCAGTTACCCCGCAGGGCTGAACACTGAAGCTTTCTTT. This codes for CASSYPAGLNTEAFF.

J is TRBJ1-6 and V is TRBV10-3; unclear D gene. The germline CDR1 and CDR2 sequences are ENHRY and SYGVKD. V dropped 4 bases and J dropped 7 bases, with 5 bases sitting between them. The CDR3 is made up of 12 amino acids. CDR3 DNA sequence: TGTGCCATCAGTGCGGGGAATTCACCCCTCCACTTT. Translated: CAISAGNSPLHF.

CDR3 in amino acids: CASSQDSPGWYEQYF. The CDR3 nucleotides are TGCGCCAGCAGCCAAGATAGTCCGGGTTGGTACGAGCAGTACTTC. The gene calls are TRBV4-1 and TRBJ2-7, with no clear D. This CDR3 has 15 amino acids. Germline V gene lookup returns CDR1 MGHRA and CDR2 YSYEKL. Trimming stripped 0 bases from V and 4 bases from J, with 13 bases between.

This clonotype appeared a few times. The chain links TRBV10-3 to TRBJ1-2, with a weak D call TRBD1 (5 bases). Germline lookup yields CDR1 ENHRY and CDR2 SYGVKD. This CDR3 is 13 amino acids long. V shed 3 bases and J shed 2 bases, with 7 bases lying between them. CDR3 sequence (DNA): TGTGCCATCAGTGAATGGGGGAACTATGGCTACACCTTC. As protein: CAISEWGNYGYTF.

The CDR3 region has the DNA TGCGCCAGCAGCCAAGATGATCCAGGGTTACGCCAAGAGACCCAGTACTTC. Its translation is CASSQDDPGLRQETQYF. The rearrangement uses TRBV4-1 and TRBJ2-5, with a weak D call TRBD1 (5 bases). The CDR3 is 17 residues long. CDR1 is MGHRA and CDR2 is YSYEKL in the germline V gene. The V end lost 0 bases, the J end lost 1 base, and 15 bases lay between the germline ends.

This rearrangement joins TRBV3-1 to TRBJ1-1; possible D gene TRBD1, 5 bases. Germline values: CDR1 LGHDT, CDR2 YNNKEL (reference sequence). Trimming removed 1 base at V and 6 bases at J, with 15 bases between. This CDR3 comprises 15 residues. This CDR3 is CASSQASGSSAEAFF. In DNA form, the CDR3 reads TGTGCCAGCAGCCAAGCCTCAGGGTCGAGTGCTGAAGCTTTCTTT.

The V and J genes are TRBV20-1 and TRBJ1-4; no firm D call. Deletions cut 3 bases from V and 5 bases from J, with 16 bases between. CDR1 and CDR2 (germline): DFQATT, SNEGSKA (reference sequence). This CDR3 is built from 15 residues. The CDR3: CSARGLTRGNEKLFF. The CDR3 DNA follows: TGCAGTGCTAGGGGTCTCACACGAGGGAATGAAAAACTGTTTTTT.

The CDR3 is CASSRKGQGNEQYF. The CDR3 bases are TGTGCCAGCAGTCGGAAAGGACAGGGCAACGAGCAGTACTTC. The genes are TRBV27 and TRBJ2-7; 8 nucleotides align to TRBD1. The germline gives CDR1 MNHEY, CDR2 SMNVEV (reference sequence). This CDR3 is 14 amino acids long. V was clipped by 5 bases and J by 5 bases; unmatched bases: 8.